These T cell receptor beta chains were read from a single sample in a study of T cells in localized non-small cell lung cancer. Assay used: immunoSEQ multiplex PCR; TCRdb lists only in-frame clones, some missing. The sample shows 53,000 or so clones, just over 90% of them seen only once. This specimen consisted of peripheral blood, obtained before any cancer treatment. The receptors come from a man aged 35 to 69 with stage I lung adenocarcinoma. Both conserved end residues are part of each CDR3. The D gene is left open where the match is weak. Clone sizes are given selectively: once, few, many, or a class where the clone is expanded.

TGTGCCAGCAGCTTAGCAGGGGGCGCAGAGACCCAGTACTTC	CASSLAGGAETQYF	once	TRBD1	TRBV7-8	TRBJ2-5
TGTGCCAGCAGTTTATCCCCTCCGACCCGCTACGAGCAGTACTTC	CASSLSPPTRYEQYF	medium-sized	-	TRBV27	TRBJ2-7
TGTGCCAGCAGCTTAGAGCAGGGGGTAAGCGCTTTCTTT	CASSLEQGVSAFF	-	TRBD1	TRBV7-2	TRBJ1-1
TGTGCCAGCAGCTTAGGGCCGGGGCTACTCGCCAGGAACTATGGCTACACCTTC	CASSLGPGLLARNYGYTF	-	-	TRBV11-2	TRBJ1-2
TGTGCCAGCAGCTTGGGACTAGCGGGACAAGAGACCCAGTACTTC	CASSLGLAGQETQYF	-	TRBD2	TRBV11-2	TRBJ2-5
TGTGCCAGTAGTATAGATCGTCCAGGGGCTGGGGCCAACGTCCTGACTTTC	CASSIDRPGAGANVLTF	once	-	TRBV19	TRBJ2-6
TGTGCCAGCAGTGAAGCGCAATACAGTTCCTCAGGTTCGGATACGCAGTATTTT	CASSEAQYSSSGSDTQYF	medium-sized	-	TRBV2	TRBJ2-3
TGCGCCAGCAGCGAAATACTAGGGGCTATCGAGCAGTACTTC	CASSEILGAIEQYF	-	-	TRBV5-1	TRBJ2-7
TGTGCCAGCAGCGTACGGGGGGTAGGTCAGCCCCAGCATTTT	CASSVRGVGQPQHF	-	-	TRBV9	TRBJ1-5
TGTGCCAGCAGACGCCAGGGGATCTCCTACGAGCAGTACTTC	CASRRQGISYEQYF	few	-	TRBV28	TRBJ2-7
TGTGCCAGCAGTGGACCGGGACAGGGGCACGAGCAGTACTTC	CASSGPGQGHEQYF	once	TRBD1	TRBV28	TRBJ2-7
TGTGCCAGCAGACCCCGGGACAGAAATGAAAAACTGTTTTTT	CASRPRDRNEKLFF	-	TRBD1	TRBV6-1	TRBJ1-4
TGTGCCAGCAGTTCCACCTACGAGCAGTACTTC	CASSSTYEQYF	-	-	TRBV28	TRBJ2-7
TGTGCCAGCAGTGTGGGACAGGGCTATACGAACACCGGGGAGCTGTTTTTT	CASSVGQGYTNTGELFF	-	TRBD1	TRBV2	TRBJ2-2
TGCGCCAGCAGCGCAACGGGGCAGGCCGCTAACTATGGCTACACCTTC	CASSATGQAANYGYTF	-	-	TRBV5-1	TRBJ1-2
TGTGCCAGCAGCTTAGCCGACGGGGGACAACAAGAGACCCAGTACTTC	CASSLADGGQQETQYF	once	-	TRBV13	TRBJ2-5
TGTGCCAGTACAGGACAGGGCAGCTATAGCAATCAGCCCCAGCATTTT	CASTGQGSYSNQPQHF	-	TRBD1	TRBV19	TRBJ1-5
TGTGCCAGCAGAACCACGGGGGGAATTCAGCCCCAGCATTTT	CASRTTGGIQPQHF	-	-	TRBV6-5	TRBJ1-5
TGTGCCAGCAGTTCCCTTCGTATGGGCCCAGGACAGCGAAGCTACGAGCAGTACTTC	CASSSLRMGPGQRSYEQYF	-	-	TRBV28	TRBJ2-7
TGTGCCAGCACTCCCCCCGGAGCAGGCTACAATGAGCAGTTCTTC	CASTPPGAGYNEQFF	-	-	TRBV28	TRBJ2-1
TGTGCCAGCAACGACAGGGGGCTTACCAACACTGAAGCTTTCTTT	CASNDRGLTNTEAFF	-	TRBD1	TRBV6-1	TRBJ1-1
TGCGCCAGCAGCTTCGGTGGAGACTACAATGAGCAGTTCTTC	CASSFGGDYNEQFF	-	-	TRBV5-1	TRBJ2-1
TGTGCCAGCAGCCAACCACTGACAGTCTACAATGAGCAGTTCTTC	CASSQPLTVYNEQFF	-	-	TRBV4-2	TRBJ2-1
TGTGCCAGCAGCGTAGGGACCTTAAAGAACACTGAAGCTTTCTTT	CASSVGTLKNTEAFF	-	-	TRBV9	TRBJ1-1
TGTGCCTGGGGAAGGGGCAATGAGCAGTTCTTC	CAWGRGNEQFF	-	-	TRBV30	TRBJ2-1
TGTGCCAGCAGTCACTCACGAAATGAGCAGTTCTTC	CASSHSRNEQFF	-	-	TRBV27	TRBJ2-1
TGTGCCAGCAGCCAAGGGGCAGGGCCATACGAGCAGTACTTC	CASSQGAGPYEQYF	-	-	TRBV14	TRBJ2-7
TGTGCCAGCAGCTTGGGGGACAGTTCCAACTACGAGCAGTACTTC	CASSLGDSSNYEQYF	-	TRBD1	TRBV7-6	TRBJ2-7
TGTGCCAGCAGCGTTTCGGGAGTCGGGGGCTACACCTTC	CASSVSGVGGYTF	-	-	TRBV5-4	TRBJ1-2
TGTGCCAGTAGTATAGTGGCTAGCGGGGGATACGAGCAGTACTTC	CASSIVASGGYEQYF	once	TRBD2	TRBV19	TRBJ2-7
TGTGCCAGCAGCTCCCAGTCGACAGATACGCAGTATTTT	CASSSQSTDTQYF	-	-	TRBV7-3	TRBJ2-3
TGCAGTGCTATCAGCTACGAGCAGTACTTC	CSAISYEQYF	once	-	TRBV20-1	TRBJ2-7
TGTGCCAGCAGTGGAAAGAGGGGAGACAATGAGCAGTTCTTC	CASSGKRGDNEQFF	-	-	TRBV5-4	TRBJ2-1
TGTGCCAGCAGCTCAAGGGGGGAGGGGATTACCGGGGAGCTGTTTTTT	CASSSRGEGITGELFF	-	-	TRBV7-2	TRBJ2-2
TGTGCCAGCAGCTTACTACAGTCCACTGAAGCTTTCTTT	CASSLLQSTEAFF	-	-	TRBV7-9	TRBJ1-1
TGCGCCAGCAGCGAAGAGTACAGGGAATACAATGAGCAGTTCTTC	CASSEEYREYNEQFF	-	-	TRBV5-1	TRBJ2-1
TGTGCCAGCAGCTCCGGACAGAGCTCCTACAATGAGCAGTTCTTC	CASSSGQSSYNEQFF	-	-	TRBV5-8	TRBJ2-1
TGTGCCAGCAGTCCACGACTAGCGGGACAAGAGACCCAGTACTTC	CASSPRLAGQETQYF	-	TRBD2	TRBV6-6	TRBJ2-5
TGTGCCAGCAGCTTAGGAGGGGGGACCGGGGAGCTGTTTTTT	CASSLGGGTGELFF	-	-	TRBV13	TRBJ2-2
TGTGCCAGCAGCCGAATGGGACGAGGCCAAACCGGGGAGCTGTTTTTT	CASSRMGRGQTGELFF	-	-	TRBV7-2	TRBJ2-2
TGCGCCAGCAGTCCTGAGGGACAGGGGACGCAGCCCCAGCATTTT	CASSPEGQGTQPQHF	once	TRBD1	TRBV4-1	TRBJ1-5
TGTGCCAGCAGTGCTGCCGGGACAGGGGATGAAAAACTGTTTTTT	CASSAAGTGDEKLFF	few	TRBD1	TRBV2	TRBJ1-4
TGCGCCAGCAGCTTGGAGGGAGGAGAGACCCAGTACTTC	CASSLEGGETQYF	-	-	TRBV5-1	TRBJ2-5
TGCGCCAGCAGCCACCCACAGGGCTACGGCGAAGCTTTCTTT	CASSHPQGYGEAFF	-	-	TRBV4-1	TRBJ1-1
TGTGCCAGCAGTCCCTGGCGCGGCCTTACTGATGAGCAGTTCTTC	CASSPWRGLTDEQFF	-	-	TRBV6-5	TRBJ2-1
TGTGCCAGCAGCACACACAGGGCCCTCCTAGGGGAGACCCAGTACTTC	CASSTHRALLGETQYF	few	-	TRBV13	TRBJ2-5
TGCGCCAGCAGCCAAGATCGGACAGGGGCCTACGAGCAGTACTTC	CASSQDRTGAYEQYF	-	TRBD1	TRBV4-1	TRBJ2-7
TGCAGCGTTGATAGCCCCGACGGGTCCCAGCATTTT	CSVDSPDGSQHF	-	-	TRBV29-1	TRBJ1-5
TGTGCCAGTAGTGGGGACTCCGGGACAGGGGGCAATCAGCCCCAGCATTTT	CASSGDSGTGGNQPQHF	-	TRBD1	TRBV19	TRBJ1-5
TGTGCCAGCAGGGAACTAGGATCCGCCTACGAGCAGTACTTC	CASRELGSAYEQYF	-	-	TRBV2	TRBJ2-7